This is a list of T cell receptor beta chains from one sample in a study of blood T cell repertoires in COVID-19. Produced via immunoSEQ multiplex PCR; TCRdb's table is partial and in-frame only. The profile covers about 16,000 clones, with approximately 91% appearing a single time and 30% to 35% taken by the ten largest. Sequenced input: peripheral blood. The receptor source for this set is a woman older than 75 with COVID-19, enrolled during active disease. Each CDR3 is given with its conserved first and last residue. The order of the fields is V gene, clone size, CDR3 length, D gene, J gene, CDR3 DNA, CDR3 protein. The D gene is left open where the match is weak. Some rows mark clone size as missing; the rest say once, few, many or name a class of expanded clone.

v_gene: TRBV7-2; abundance: NA; len: 15; d_gene: NA; j_gene: TRBJ2-7; CDR3nt: TGTGCCAGCGCCGCTCGGTCTGGTCAAACTCACGAGCAGTACTTC; CDR3aa: CASAARSGQTHEQYF
v_gene: TRBV19; abundance: few; len: 12; d_gene: NA; j_gene: TRBJ2-2; CDR3nt: TGTGCCAGTAGTATAGGGCGGGGGGAGCTGTTTTTT; CDR3aa: CASSIGRGELFF
v_gene: TRBV6-5; abundance: NA; len: 12; d_gene: TRBD1; j_gene: TRBJ1-2; CDR3nt: TGTGCCAGCATAAGGGGGCGAGATGGCTACACCTTC; CDR3aa: CASIRGRDGYTF
v_gene: TRBV27; abundance: NA; len: 16; d_gene: TRBD2; j_gene: TRBJ2-7; CDR3nt: TGTGCCAGCAGTTTAGCGAGCGGGAGGAGAACCTACGAGCAGTACTTC; CDR3aa: CASSLASGRRTYEQYF
v_gene: TRBV19; abundance: NA; len: 15; d_gene: NA; j_gene: TRBJ2-3; CDR3nt: TGTGCCAGTAGAAGACAGGCCTGGGGCACAGATACGCAGTATTTT; CDR3aa: CASRRQAWGTDTQYF
v_gene: TRBV27; abundance: once; len: 16; d_gene: TRBD1; j_gene: TRBJ1-2; CDR3nt: TGTGCCAGCAGTCCACTTTTGGGACAGGGAGGGCATGGCTACACCTTC; CDR3aa: CASSPLLGQGGHGYTF
v_gene: TRBV9; abundance: NA; len: 18; d_gene: NA; j_gene: TRBJ2-2; CDR3nt: TGTGCCAGCAGCGTAGTCCCACTAGCAGAGAGGGACACCGGGGAGCTGTTTTTT; CDR3aa: CASSVVPLAERDTGELFF
v_gene: TRBV7-2; abundance: few; len: 15; d_gene: TRBD1; j_gene: TRBJ2-7; CDR3nt: TGTGCCAGCAGCGGAGGGACAGGGGCGTCCTACGAGCAGTACTTC; CDR3aa: CASSGGTGASYEQYF
v_gene: TRBV6-2/TRBV6-3; abundance: NA; len: 15; d_gene: NA; j_gene: TRBJ2-6; CDR3nt: TGTGCCAGCAGTTATGACACCTCTGGGGCCAACGTCCTGACTTTC; CDR3aa: CASSYDTSGANVLTF
v_gene: TRBV5-4; abundance: NA; len: 15; d_gene: NA; j_gene: TRBJ2-5; CDR3nt: TGTGCCAGCAGCTTGGGTGGCCTGAATAAGGAGACCCAGTACTTC; CDR3aa: CASSLGGLNKETQYF